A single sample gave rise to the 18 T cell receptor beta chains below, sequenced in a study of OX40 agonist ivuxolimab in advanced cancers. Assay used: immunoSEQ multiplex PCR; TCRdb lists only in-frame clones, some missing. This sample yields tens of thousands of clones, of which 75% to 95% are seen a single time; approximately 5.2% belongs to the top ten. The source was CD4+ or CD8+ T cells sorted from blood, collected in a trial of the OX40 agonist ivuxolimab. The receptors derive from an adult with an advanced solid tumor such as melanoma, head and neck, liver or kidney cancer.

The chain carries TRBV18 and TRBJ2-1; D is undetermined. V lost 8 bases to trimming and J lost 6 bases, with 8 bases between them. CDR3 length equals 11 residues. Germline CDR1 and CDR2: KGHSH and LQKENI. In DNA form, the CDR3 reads TGTGCCAGCCAATCCCCCAATGAGCAGTTCTTC. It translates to CASQSPNEQFF.

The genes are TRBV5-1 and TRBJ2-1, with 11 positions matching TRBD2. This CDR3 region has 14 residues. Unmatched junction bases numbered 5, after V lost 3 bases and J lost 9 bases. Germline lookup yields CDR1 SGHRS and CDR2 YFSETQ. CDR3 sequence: CASSSGLADPEQFF. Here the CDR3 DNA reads TGCGCCAGCAGCTCGGGACTAGCGGACCCTGAGCAGTTCTTC.

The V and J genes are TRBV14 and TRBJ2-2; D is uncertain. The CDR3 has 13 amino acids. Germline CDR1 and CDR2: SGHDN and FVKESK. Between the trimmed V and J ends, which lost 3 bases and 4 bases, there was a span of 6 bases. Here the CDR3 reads CASSQSVTGELFF. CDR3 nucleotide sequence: TGTGCCAGCAGCCAGTCCGTCACCGGGGAGCTGTTTTTT.

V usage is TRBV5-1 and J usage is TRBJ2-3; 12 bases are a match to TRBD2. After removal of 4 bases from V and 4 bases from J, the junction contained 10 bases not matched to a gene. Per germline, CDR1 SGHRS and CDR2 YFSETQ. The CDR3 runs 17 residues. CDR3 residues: CASSPTLAGGPPDTQYF. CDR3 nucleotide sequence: TGCGCCAGCAGCCCCACGCTAGCGGGAGGGCCCCCAGATACGCAGTATTTT.

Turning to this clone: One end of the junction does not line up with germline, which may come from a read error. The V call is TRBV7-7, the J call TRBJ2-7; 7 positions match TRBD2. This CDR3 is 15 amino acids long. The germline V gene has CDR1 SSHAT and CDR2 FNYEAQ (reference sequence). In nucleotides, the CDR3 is TGTGCTAGCAGCTTAGCAGTGGGAGGGTACTACGAGCAGTACTTC. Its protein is CASSLAVGGYYEQYF.

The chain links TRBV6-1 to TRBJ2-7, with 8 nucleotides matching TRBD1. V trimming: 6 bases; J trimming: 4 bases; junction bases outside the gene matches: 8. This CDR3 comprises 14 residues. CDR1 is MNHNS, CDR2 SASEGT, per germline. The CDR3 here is CASRVDRGQYEQYF. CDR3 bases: TGTGCCAGCAGGGTAGACAGGGGACAATACGAGCAGTACTTC.

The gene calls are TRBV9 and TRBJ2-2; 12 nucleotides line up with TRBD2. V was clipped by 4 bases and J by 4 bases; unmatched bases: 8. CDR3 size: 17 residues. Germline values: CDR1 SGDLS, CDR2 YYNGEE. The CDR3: CASSPRLAGVSTGELFF. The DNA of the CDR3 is TGTGCCAGCAGCCCAAGACTAGCGGGAGTCAGCACCGGGGAGCTGTTTTTT.

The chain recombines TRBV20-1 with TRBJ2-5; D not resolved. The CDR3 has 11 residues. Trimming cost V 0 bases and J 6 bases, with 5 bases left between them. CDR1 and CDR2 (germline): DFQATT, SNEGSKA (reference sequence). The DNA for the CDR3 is TGCAGTGCTAGAGATGGGCAGACCCAGTACTTC. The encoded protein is CSARDGQTQYF.

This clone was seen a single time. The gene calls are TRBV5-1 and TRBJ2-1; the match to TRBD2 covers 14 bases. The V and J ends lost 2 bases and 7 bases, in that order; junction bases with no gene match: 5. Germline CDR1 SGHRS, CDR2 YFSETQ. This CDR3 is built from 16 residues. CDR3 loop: CASSLGTSGSLNEQFF. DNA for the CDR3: TGCGCCAGCAGCTTAGGGACTAGCGGGAGTTTGAATGAGCAGTTCTTC.

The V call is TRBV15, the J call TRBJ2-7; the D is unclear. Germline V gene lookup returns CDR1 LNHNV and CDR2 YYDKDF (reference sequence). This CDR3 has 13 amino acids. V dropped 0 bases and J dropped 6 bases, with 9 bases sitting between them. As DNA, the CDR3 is TGTGCCACCAGCAGAGAAAGAGTTGGCGAGCAGTACTTC. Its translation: CATSRERVGEQYF.

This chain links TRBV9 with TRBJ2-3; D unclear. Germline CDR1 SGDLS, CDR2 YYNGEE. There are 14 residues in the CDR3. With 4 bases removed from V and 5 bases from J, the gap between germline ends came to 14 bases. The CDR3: CASSSMGFIDTQYF. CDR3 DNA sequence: TGTGCCAGCAGCTCCATGGGCTTTATAGATACGCAGTATTTT.

The CDR3 spells CASSRGQIEAFF. CDR3 bases: TGTGCCAGCAGCCGAGGACAGATTGAAGCTTTCTTT. The J gene is TRBJ1-1, the V gene TRBV7-8, with D tentatively TRBD1 (6 bases). The CDR3 consists of 12 residues. V lost 5 bases, J lost 7 bases, and 11 bases lay in between. Germline V gene lookup returns CDR1 SGHVS and CDR2 FQNEAQ.

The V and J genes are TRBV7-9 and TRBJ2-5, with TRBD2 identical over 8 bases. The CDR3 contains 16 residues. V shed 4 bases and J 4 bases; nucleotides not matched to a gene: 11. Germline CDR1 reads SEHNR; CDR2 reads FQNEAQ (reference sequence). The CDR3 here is CASSSFKRENLETQYF. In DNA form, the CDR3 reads TGTGCCAGCAGCTCCTTCAAGCGGGAGAATCTAGAGACCCAGTACTTC.

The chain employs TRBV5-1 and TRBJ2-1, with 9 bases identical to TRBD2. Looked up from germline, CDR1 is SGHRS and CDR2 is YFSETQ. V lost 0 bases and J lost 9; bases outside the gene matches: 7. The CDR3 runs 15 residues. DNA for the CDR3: TGCGCCAGCAGCTTGGCGTTTAGCGGGAGCGGTGAGCAGTTCTTC. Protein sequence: CASSLAFSGSGEQFF. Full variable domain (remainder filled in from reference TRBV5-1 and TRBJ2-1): KAGVTQTPRYLIKTRGQQVTLSCSPISGHRSVSWYQQTPGQGLQFLFEYFSETQRNKGNFPGRFSGRQFSNSRSEMNVSTLELGDSALYLCASSLAFSGSGEQFFGPGTRLTVL.

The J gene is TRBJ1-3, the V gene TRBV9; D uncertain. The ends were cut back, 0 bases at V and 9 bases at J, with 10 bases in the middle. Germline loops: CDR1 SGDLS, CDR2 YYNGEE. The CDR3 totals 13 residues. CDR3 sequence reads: CASSVVGMATIYF. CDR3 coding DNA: TGTGCCAGCAGCGTAGTCGGGATGGCCACCATATATTTT.

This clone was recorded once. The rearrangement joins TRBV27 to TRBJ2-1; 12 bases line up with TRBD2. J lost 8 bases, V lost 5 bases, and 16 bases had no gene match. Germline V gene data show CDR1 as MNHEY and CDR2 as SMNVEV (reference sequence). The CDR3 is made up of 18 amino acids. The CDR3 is CASSHIPSGRAKVYEQFF. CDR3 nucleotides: TGTGCCAGCAGTCATATCCCTAGCGGGAGGGCCAAGGTATATGAGCAGTTCTTC.

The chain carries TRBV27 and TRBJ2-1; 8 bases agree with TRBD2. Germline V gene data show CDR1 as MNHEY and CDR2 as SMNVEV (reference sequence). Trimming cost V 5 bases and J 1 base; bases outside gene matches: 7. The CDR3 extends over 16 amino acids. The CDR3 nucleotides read TGTGCCAGCAGTCTATTAGCGGGAAGTTCCTACAATGAGCAGTTCTTC. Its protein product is CASSLLAGSSYNEQFF.

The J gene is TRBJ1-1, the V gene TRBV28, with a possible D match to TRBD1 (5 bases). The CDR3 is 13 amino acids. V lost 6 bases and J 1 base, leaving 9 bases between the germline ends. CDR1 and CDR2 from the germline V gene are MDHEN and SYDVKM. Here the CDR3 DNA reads TGTGCCAGCAGCCGCAGGGCGAACACTGAAGCTTTCTTT. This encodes CASSRRANTEAFF. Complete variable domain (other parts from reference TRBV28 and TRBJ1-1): DVKVTQSSRYLVKRTGEKVFLECVQDMDHENMFWYRQDPGLGLRLIYFSYDVKMKEKGDIPEGYSVSREKKERFSLILESASTNQTSMYLCASSRRANTEAFFGQGTRLTVV.